This passage covers 10 T cell receptor beta chains from one sample sequenced in a study of OX40 agonist ivuxolimab in advanced cancers. Assay used: immunoSEQ multiplex PCR; TCRdb lists only in-frame clones, some missing. This sample has just under 85,000 clones, with more than 75% found just once. The sample here was CD4+ or CD8+ T cells sorted from blood, taken in a trial of the OX40 agonist ivuxolimab. These receptors were collected from an adult with an advanced solid tumor such as melanoma, head and neck, liver or kidney cancer.

The chain carries TRBV28 and TRBJ2-3; D gene ambiguous. Between the trimmed V and J ends, which lost 6 bases and 2 bases, there was a span of 6 bases. Germline V lookup: CDR1 MDHEN, CDR2 SYDVKM. This CDR3 is built from 12 residues. CDR3 bases: TGTGCCAGCAGCCGTAACACAGATACGCAGTATTTT. Translating gives CASSRNTDTQYF.

This clone was found once. V is TRBV5-8 and J is TRBJ2-5; tentatively, D is TRBD2 (6 bases). The J call may not be correct, given that the DNA end is closer to TRBJ2-7. CDR1 is SGHTS, CDR2 YDEGEE, per germline. The CDR3 is 13 residues long. The CDR3 region has the DNA TGTGCCAGCAGCCGGGGGAGAACCTACGAGCAGTACTTC. This sequence encodes CASSRGRTYEQYF.

This clone was counted between two and nine times. This sequence joins TRBV29-1 and TRBJ1-1; D unclear. The CDR3 consists of 13 residues. The germline V gene encodes CDR1 SQVTM and CDR2 ANQGSEA. Trimming cost V 3 bases and J 4 bases, with 12 bases left between them. For the CDR3, the DNA is TGCAGCGTTGAGGAGGGTTGGAGCACTGAAGCTTTCTTT. This gives the protein CSVEEGWSTEAFF.

This clone was counted once. The chain recombines TRBV7-8 with TRBJ1-3, with D unclear. Germline CDR1 and CDR2: SGHVS and FQNEAQ. The CDR3 covers 16 residues. V was shortened by 0 bases and J by 3 bases, with 12 bases between the two germline ends. Written as DNA, the CDR3 is TGTGCCAGCAGCTTAGCGTATTATGAGGGTGGAAACACCATATATTTT. This codes for CASSLAYYEGGNTIYF.

The CDR3 nucleotides are TGTGCCAGCAGTTCCGGGACAGGGCCGAACACCGGGGAGCTGTTTTTT. It translates to CASSSGTGPNTGELFF. The rearrangement joins TRBV28 to TRBJ2-2; 9 bases align to TRBD1. The CDR3 length is 16 residues. Per the germline V gene, CDR1 is MDHEN and CDR2 is SYDVKM. V shed 4 bases and J 0 bases; nucleotides not matched to a gene: 3.

There are a few counts of this clone. The chain joins TRBV30 to TRBJ1-4; D unresolved. The CDR3 has 11 residues. Germline CDR1 GTSNPN, CDR2 SVGIG (reference sequence). V was pared by 0 bases and J by 8 bases, with 4 bases between. CDR3 coding DNA: TGTGCCTGGAGTGTAGTGGAAAAACTGTTTTTT. Translation gives CAWSVVEKLFF.

This clone was detected only a few times. This chain links TRBV2 with TRBJ2-1, with D perhaps given as TRBD1 or TRBD2 (6 bases each). CDR3 length: 18 amino acids. Germline assignment: CDR1 SNHLY and CDR2 FYNNEI. V was clipped by 5 bases and J by 0 bases, with 20 bases between them. CDR3 protein: CASSTVEGGRGSYNEQFF. CDR3 coding DNA: TGTGCCAGCAGTACTGTAGAGGGGGGCCGTGGCTCCTACAATGAGCAGTTCTTC.

The rearrangement links TRBV5-5 to TRBJ1-6; 9 bases line up with TRBD1. Germline lookup yields CDR1 SGHKS and CDR2 YYEKEE (reference sequence). Trimming removed 2 bases from V and 7 bases from J; junction bases left unmatched: 7. The CDR3 spans 16 residues. The CDR3 DNA reads as TGTGCCAGCAGCTTCACTTCGGGACAGGGCAATTCACCCCTCCACTTT. This translates into CASSFTSGQGNSPLHF.

The rearrangement uses TRBV18 and TRBJ1-1; a weak D match, TRBD1 (5 bases). Deletions cut 6 bases from V and 4 bases from J, with 21 bases between. Per germline, CDR1 KGHSH and CDR2 LQKENI. The CDR3 has 16 residues. The CDR3 is CASSQEALGLSTEAFF. In nucleotides, the CDR3 is TGTGCCAGCTCCCAGGAGGCACTGGGACTGAGCACTGAAGCTTTCTTT.

This clone was observed a handful of times. This chain uses TRBV12-5 with TRBJ2-2, with D maybe TRBD1 (5 bases). Germline V gene sequence: CDR1 LGHNT, CDR2 FRNRAP. Trimming pared 7 bases from V and 2 bases from J, leaving 17 bases between. This CDR3 spans 16 amino acids. The CDR3 nucleotides are TGTGCTAGTGCTCGAGACAGAGCAGTAAACACCGGGGAGCTGTTTTTT. This sequence encodes CASARDRAVNTGELFF.